This TCR beta chain comes out of a study of blood T cells in healthy people across ages. J was trimmed by 6 bases and V by 4 bases; bases with no gene match: 7. Germline values: CDR1 SGHKS, CDR2 YYEKEE (reference sequence). There are 14 residues in the CDR3. The second PCR ran roughly 6 to 11 cycles with a sample-barcoded 5' primer and J-beta primers. Each CDR3 protein is one row after TCRdb ran MiXCR on the 5' RACE reads. The sample comprises about 940,000 distinct CDR3 sequences, roughly 50% of which are singletons, and around 15% rests with the top ten. This sequence originates from a man aged 25 to 45 in good health. The V and J genes are TRBV5-5 and TRBJ1-2; TRBD1 aligns across 9 bases. Source material: blood. The CDR3 loop is CASSVSNRGHGYTF. Here the CDR3 DNA reads TGTGCCAGCAGCGTGTCGAACAGGGGGCATGGCTACACCTTC.